This T cell receptor beta chain is from a study of neoadjuvant anti-PD-1 for oral cavity cancer. The method was immunoSEQ multiplex PCR; TCRdb's version includes in-frame clones alone and lacks a portion of them. This sample carries approximately 8,800 clones, almost 65% of them seen once, and the ten largest clones take less than 5%. The sample's time point: after neoadjuvant nivolumab, at surgical resection. Analysis of PBMCs was direct, with no culture step. V trimming: 1 base; J trimming: 6 bases; junction bases outside the gene matches: 5. Germline CDR1 is SEHNR and CDR2 is FQNEAQ (reference sequence). This CDR3 is built from 15 residues.

The TCR comes from a person aged 40 to 85 with oral cavity squamous cell carcinoma. The chain couples TRBV7-9 to TRBJ1-5; 8 positions agree with TRBD1. Sample: PBMCs, taken after nivolumab (anti-PD-1) treatment. The CDR3 reads CASSLGTGRIQPQHF. The CDR3 nucleotides are TGTGCCAGCAGCTTAGGGACAGGGAGGATTCAGCCCCAGCATTTT.